The 23 T cell receptor beta chains reported below all come from one sample, sequenced in a study of T cell responses to AZD1222 COVID-19 vaccine (dated by TCRdb to the early 2020s). Taken with the paper, the label for time point translates to: baseline before first vaccination. The intended sense of this specimen's treatment or condition label: meningococcal conjugate vaccine given as trial control. To prepare the library, the immunoSEQ multiplex PCR assay was applied. In its TCRdb copy, this immuneACCESS table keeps in-frame sequences only and misses some clones. Where compared with another copy, unresolved V genes explain less than half of these, and the others have no known cause. The sample records about 100,000 clones, 87% of which are singletons. The ten biggest clones cover under 4.5% of the sample. The specimen comprised peripheral blood, sampled on day 0 of MenACWY control vaccination. Receptors originate from an adult in good health.

The chain uses TRBV5-5 and TRBJ1-1; D is perhaps TRBD1 (5 bases). From germline, CDR1 is SGHKS and CDR2 YYEKEE (reference sequence). Trimming stripped 2 bases from V and 11 bases from J, with 16 bases between. The CDR3 covers 13 residues. The CDR3 bases are TGTGCCAGCAGCTTCAGGGTACTATCTGGTGCTTTCTTT. Translating it yields CASSFRVLSGAFF. Supplemented by reference TRBV5-5 and TRBJ1-1, the full variable domain reads DAGVTQSPTHLIKTRGQQVTLRCSPISGHKSVSWYQQVLGQGPQFIFQYYEKEERGRGNFPDRFSARQFPNYSSELNVNALLLGDSALYLCASSFRVLSGAFFGQGTRLTVV.

The chain links TRBV29-1 to TRBJ2-7, with D uncertain. CDR3 length: 11 residues. V was shortened by 4 bases and J by 3 bases, with 7 bases between the two germline ends. Germline CDR1 reads SQVTM; CDR2 reads ANQGSEA. The DNA of the CDR3 is TGCAGCGTTGGGTCGGGCTACGAGCAGTACTTC. It specifies CSVGSGYEQYF.

CDR3 nucleotides: TGTGCCAGCAGTTATGACGTCACACTGCCAAGCTCCTACAATGAGCAGTTCTTC. This codes for CASSYDVTLPSSYNEQFF. The J gene is TRBJ2-1, the V gene TRBV6-2 or TRBV6-3; D ambiguous. V dropped 3 bases and J dropped 0 bases, with 18 bases sitting between them. This CDR3 has 18 residues. CDR1 MNHEY and CDR2 SVGEGT come from the germline V gene.

The chain employs TRBV5-8 and TRBJ1-3; unclear D gene. The CDR3 has 11 residues. Germline V gene lookup returns CDR1 SGHTS and CDR2 YDEGEE. V lost 0 bases, J lost 13 bases, and 8 bases lay in between. The CDR3 region is CASSLGNKIYF. CDR3 bases: TGTGCCAGCAGCTTGGGAAATAAAATATATTTT.

This chain links TRBV28 with TRBJ2-1; no definite D call. The V end was cut by 5 bases, the J end by 8 bases, with 10 bases between. The CDR3 is made up of 12 amino acids. Germline assignment: CDR1 MDHEN and CDR2 SYDVKM. CDR3 in DNA: TGTGCCAGCAGTCCCGGTGGTTATGAGCAGTTCTTC. Translation gives CASSPGGYEQFF.

This clone was counted only a few times. This chain joins TRBV2 and TRBJ2-7; D remains unclear. CDR1 is SNHLY and CDR2 is FYNNEI in the germline V gene. This CDR3 spans 11 amino acids. The V gene lost 6 bases and the J gene lost 2 bases, with 5 bases spanning the gap. CDR3 DNA sequence: TGTGCCAGCAGCCAGACCTACGAGCAGTACTTC. Residues: CASSQTYEQYF. The whole variable domain, filled in from reference TRBV2 and TRBJ2-7, reads EPEVTQTPSHQVTQMGQEVILRCVPISNHLYFYWYRQILGQKVEFLVSFYNNEISEKSEIFDDQFSVERPDGSNFTLKIRSTKLEDSAMYFCASSQTYEQYFGPGTRLTVT.

This clone was seen a single time. The CDR3 protein is CASSNASGGRLAHPLSTDTQYF. The CDR3 bases are TGTGCCAGCAGCAATGCCTCTGGGGGAAGACTAGCGCATCCACTCAGCACAGATACGCAGTATTTT. This sequence joins TRBV21-1 and TRBJ2-3; the D call in the table, TRBD2, was not verified against the DNA. TRBV21-1 is flagged as a pseudogene. There are 22 residues in the CDR3.

V and J are TRBV3-1 (or the pseudogene TRBV3-2) and TRBJ1-1, with TRBD1 matching 7 bases. Germline assignment: CDR1 LGHDT and CDR2 YNNKEL (reference sequence). The ends lost 4 bases at V and 0 bases at J; junction bases unmatched: 8. The CDR3 has 16 residues. For the CDR3, the DNA is TGTGCCAGCAGCCGAGGGGGACAGCAAATGAACACTGAAGCTTTCTTT. Protein: CASSRGGQQMNTEAFF.

The chain has TRBV9 and TRBJ2-6; no firm D call. The CDR3 is made up of 18 amino acids. Germline loops: CDR1 SGDLS, CDR2 YYNGEE. Deletions cut 1 base from V and 3 bases from J, with 17 bases between. DNA for the CDR3: TGTGCCAGCAGCGTATCCCCCTCCTCCGCGCTTGGGGCCAACGTCCTGACTTTC. Translating gives CASSVSPSSALGANVLTF.

The chain couples TRBV6-5 to TRBJ2-7, with no clear D. CDR1 is MNHEY and CDR2 is SVGAGI in the germline V gene. V lost 0 bases and J 2 bases, leaving 14 bases between the germline ends. The CDR3 has 16 residues. This CDR3 is CASSYSAPQIAYEQYF. In DNA form, the CDR3 reads TGTGCCAGCAGTTACTCCGCGCCCCAGATCGCCTACGAGCAGTACTTC.

The chain links TRBV5-1 to TRBJ2-1; TRBD1 matches 9 bases. Trimming removed 4 bases from V and 7 bases from J; junction bases left unmatched: 6. The CDR3 consists of 14 residues. Germline V gives CDR1 SGHRS, CDR2 YFSETQ. CDR3 amino acids: CASSPGQGGNEQFF. The DNA for the CDR3 is TGCGCCAGCAGCCCGGGACAGGGAGGTAATGAGCAGTTCTTC.

This chain connects TRBV5-6 to TRBJ2-7; D is unclear. Trimming removed 4 bases at V and 0 bases at J, with 11 bases between. The CDR3 runs to 14 residues. The V gene's germline CDR1 is SGHDT and CDR2 YYEEEE. In nucleotides, the CDR3 is TGTGCCAGCAGCGTTACAAGTAGCTCCTACGAGCAGTACTTC. It codes for CASSVTSSSYEQYF.

The chain couples TRBV7-8 to TRBJ1-2; D unresolved. Germline CDR1 reads SGHVS; CDR2 reads FQNEAQ. The germline V and J ends were trimmed by 1 base and 4 bases, with 7 bases remaining between them. The length of the CDR3 is 13 residues. The CDR3 sequence: CASSLDSLYGYTF. In nucleotides, the CDR3 is TGTGCCAGCAGCTTAGACAGTCTCTATGGCTACACCTTC.

The chain carries TRBV10-3 and TRBJ2-3, with 13 bases identical to TRBD2. The length of the CDR3 is 19 residues. V trimming: 10 bases; J trimming: 0 bases; junction bases outside the gene matches: 16. CDR1 and CDR2 from the germline V gene are ENHRY and SYGVKD. CDR3 nucleotides: TGTGCCACCCGACTTGAGACCGGACTAGCGGGGGTAAGCACAGATACGCAGTATTTT. This sequence encodes CATRLETGLAGVSTDTQYF.

This rearrangement joins TRBV19 to TRBJ2-2; 9 nucleotides agree with TRBD1. The CDR3 has 14 amino acids. The germline CDR1 and CDR2 sequences are LNHDA and SQIVND (reference sequence). The J segment lost 7 bases and the V segment lost 9 bases, leaving 9 bases of the junction unmatched. The CDR3 bases are TGTGCCAGCCAGACAGGGGGATTAGGCGGGGAGCTGTTTTTT. Amino acids: CASQTGGLGGELFF.

The V call is TRBV11-3, the J call TRBJ2-2; unclear D gene. V lost 4 bases and J lost 2, with 5 bases in between. The CDR3 length is 13 residues. Germline V CDR1 and CDR2: SGHNT, YENEEA. DNA for the CDR3: TGTGCCAGCAGCTCTTTTAACACCGGGGAGCTGTTTTTT. It specifies CASSSFNTGELFF.

The chain links TRBV3-1 (or the pseudogene TRBV3-2) to TRBJ1-6, with TRBD1 identical over 7 bases. V was pared by 6 bases and J by 9 bases, with 11 bases of the junction left unmatched. Germline CDR1 and CDR2: LGHDT and YNNKEL (reference sequence). This CDR3 is built from 15 residues. CDR3 coding DNA: TGTGCCAGCAGGCCCGGGGGGACAGTTTCTTCACCCCTCCACTTT. The encoded protein is CASRPGGTVSSPLHF.

This chain links TRBV11-3 with TRBJ1-1; D may be TRBD1 (5 bases). Germline CDR1 SGHNT, CDR2 YENEEA. V dropped 4 bases and J dropped 2 bases, with 8 bases sitting between them. This CDR3 region has 13 residues. The chain's CDR3 is CASSSDTNTEAFF. The CDR3 coding sequence is TGTGCCAGCAGCTCGGACACAAACACTGAAGCTTTCTTT.

V is TRBV6-5 and J is TRBJ1-3; 7 bases line up with TRBD1. Germline V lookup: CDR1 MNHEY, CDR2 SVGAGI. The CDR3 has 14 amino acids. Trimming at V came to 7 bases and at J to 0 bases, leaving 3 bases not matched to a gene. Here the CDR3 DNA reads TGTGCCAGCAACGACAGGGCCTCTGGAAACACCATATATTTT. The encoded protein is CASNDRASGNTIYF.

This clone was recorded only once. J is TRBJ1-1 and V is TRBV7-2; unclear D gene. V was shortened by 2 bases and J by 1 base, with 5 bases between the two germline ends. CDR1 is SGHTA and CDR2 is FQGNSA in the germline V gene. The CDR3 totals 13 residues. The CDR3 region is CASSLTENTEAFF. Written as DNA, the CDR3 is TGTGCCAGCAGCTTAACCGAGAACACTGAAGCTTTCTTT.

The chain employs TRBV7-9 and TRBJ1-2; possible D gene TRBD1, 5 bases. CDR3 length: 14 residues. V gave up 0 bases and J gave up 8 bases, with 13 bases separating them. The germline V gene encodes CDR1 SEHNR and CDR2 FQNEAQ (reference sequence). The CDR3 loop reads CASSLAGEVYGYTF. Here the CDR3 DNA reads TGTGCCAGCAGCTTAGCAGGGGAGGTTTACGGCTACACCTTC.

CDR3: CARSFNWLYSNQPQHF. Written as DNA, the CDR3 is TGTGCCAGAAGCTTCAACTGGCTTTATAGCAATCAGCCCCAGCATTTT. J is TRBJ1-5 and V is TRBV5-3; D call uncertain. TRBV5-3 is an ORF, with its function uncertain. This CDR3 is built from 16 residues. V was pared by 2 bases and J by 0 bases, with 12 bases between.

The rearrangement uses TRBV14 and TRBJ2-7; D might be TRBD1 (6 bases). V shed 9 bases and J shed 3 bases, with 12 bases lying between them. Germline assignment: CDR1 SGHDN and CDR2 FVKESK. This CDR3 region has 12 residues. The CDR3 here is CARRQVFYEQYF. The CDR3 bases are TGTGCCAGGAGACAGGTATTCTACGAGCAGTACTTC.